The present T cell receptor (beta chain) was sequenced within a study of cytomegalovirus exposure and HLA in healthy donors. Notes on the study in general: Many donors shared some public TCRs, even though most TCR sequences were rare.

Clones were read by immunoSEQ multiplex PCR, and TCRdb kept only the in-frame ones, dropping some. The table shows some 200,000 clones, with 75% to 95% occurring only once. Germline V lookup: CDR1 SGHRS, CDR2 YFSETQ. The germline V and J ends were trimmed by 0 bases and 5 bases, with 11 bases remaining between them. CDR3 length: 14 residues. Note on this clone: Its antigen is not known.

This clonotype was obtained from a woman under 30 in good health and CMV-seronegative. The chain is built from TRBV5-1 and TRBJ1-2; D may be TRBD1 (5 bases). The sequencing sample was made of PBMCs. The CDR3 nucleotides are TGCGCCAGCAGCTTGGACCCAGGGCCGTATGGCTACACCTTC. Translated: CASSLDPGPYGYTF.